The 14 T cell receptor beta chains in this list originate from one sample, sequenced in a study of blood T cell repertoires in COVID-19. Sequencing was performed with immunoSEQ multiplex PCR; in TCRdb, only in-frame clones are kept and a portion is missing. The sample consists of about 100,000 clones, over 65% of them appearing once. Sequencing was performed on peripheral blood. The source is a human donor in a cohort sampled during active COVID-19.

This clone appeared once. This CDR3 is also generated by other DNA sequences in the sample. This chain's CDR3 is CASSLNRGDYGYTF. CDR3 DNA sequence: TGTGCCAGCAGCTTGAACAGGGGGGACTATGGCTACACCTTC. The chain carries TRBV7-9 and TRBJ1-2, with 8 bases fitting TRBD1. This CDR3 region has 14 residues. V was pared by 3 bases and J by 3 bases, with 3 bases of the junction left unmatched. Germline V lookup: CDR1 SEHNR, CDR2 FQNEAQ (reference sequence).

The chain is built from TRBV12-5 and TRBJ1-6; TRBD1 matches at 12 bases. The ends lost 6 bases at V and 8 bases at J; junction bases unmatched: 8. Germline CDR1 LGHNT, CDR2 FRNRAP. This CDR3 is built from 16 residues. The CDR3 coding sequence is TGTGCTAGTGGCCAGGGACAGGGGGCCCGGGATTCACCCCTCCACTTT. Amino acids: CASGQGQGARDSPLHF.

V and J are TRBV24-1 and TRBJ2-1; perhaps TRBD2 as D (6 bases). This CDR3 contains 15 residues. Per the germline V gene, CDR1 is KGHDR and CDR2 is SFDVKD. Trimming pared 5 bases from V and 9 bases from J, leaving 19 bases between. The CDR3: CATSGLPGTAGEQFF. The CDR3 bases are TGTGCCACCAGTGGTCTTCCCGGAACAGCGGGTGAGCAGTTCTTC.

The chain has TRBV7-3 and TRBJ2-2; D is possibly TRBD1 (5 bases). Germline assignment: CDR1 SGHTA and CDR2 FQGTGA. V lost 4 bases to trimming and J lost 2 bases, with 17 bases between them. The CDR3 consists of 17 residues. CDR3 DNA sequence: TGTGCCAGCAGCTATACACAGGCGACCCGAAACACCGGGGAGCTGTTTTTT. Translated: CASSYTQATRNTGELFF.

The CDR3 DNA is TGTGCCACCAGTGATTTGCAACCTACGGGAAACACCATATATTTT. Translated: CATSDLQPTGNTIYF. The gene calls are TRBV24-1 and TRBJ1-3; D gene ambiguous. Germline V lookup: CDR1 KGHDR, CDR2 SFDVKD. The CDR3 is 15 amino acids. V was clipped by 0 bases and J by 4 bases, with 9 bases between them.

CDR3 coding DNA: TGTGCCGTCACAGGGGGCGTTTCTGGCTACACCTTC. The encoded protein is CAVTGGVSGYTF. The chain combines TRBV10-3 with TRBJ1-2; 9 nucleotides match TRBD1. Germline CDR1 reads ENHRY; CDR2 reads SYGVKD. V shed 11 bases and J 7 bases; nucleotides not matched to a gene: 8. CDR3 size: 12 residues.

The chain couples TRBV5-5 to TRBJ1-3; TRBD1 agrees at 7 bases. CDR1 is SGHKS and CDR2 is YYEKEE in the germline V gene (reference sequence). There are 15 residues in the CDR3. J was trimmed by 4 bases and V by 4 bases; bases with no gene match: 8. CDR3 nucleotides: TGTGCCAGCAGCCTCAGCACAGGGGTGGGAAACACCATATATTTT. This sequence encodes CASSLSTGVGNTIYF.

This sequence joins TRBV11-3 and TRBJ2-7, with 8 positions matching TRBD1. This CDR3 contains 14 residues. The germline V gene has CDR1 SGHNT and CDR2 YENEEA. The J segment lost 4 bases and the V segment lost 4 bases, leaving 6 bases of the junction unmatched. CDR3 bases: TGTGCCAGCAGCTACGGGACAGGTTCTTACGAGCAGTACTTC. It codes for CASSYGTGSYEQYF.

The J gene is TRBJ1-4, the V gene TRBV19; unclear D gene. The CDR3 runs 16 residues. Trimming removed 4 bases from V and 4 bases from J, with 16 bases in between. Germline CDR1 reads LNHDA; CDR2 reads SQIVND (reference sequence). The DNA of the CDR3 is TGTGCCAGTAGTAAACATCAAGCGGGCCTTAATGAAAAACTGTTTTTT. The encoded protein is CASSKHQAGLNEKLFF.

A single count supports this clone. V usage is TRBV6-1 and J usage is TRBJ1-2, with 8 positions matching TRBD1. The CDR3 is 15 amino acids. Losses at the gene ends were 3 bases for V and 4 bases for J; bases not matched to a gene: 7. The germline V gene has CDR1 MNHNS and CDR2 SASEGT. CDR3 sequence (DNA): TGTGCCAGCAGTGAGGGATCCGACAGGGGCTATGGCTACACCTTC. Its translation is CASSEGSDRGYGYTF.

V usage is TRBV7-3 and J usage is TRBJ2-7; TRBD1 aligns across 11 bases. Trimming at V came to 4 bases and at J to 7 bases, leaving 9 bases not matched to a gene. Germline-derived CDR1 and CDR2 are SGHTA and FQGTGA. This CDR3 contains 15 residues. The CDR3 nucleotides read TGTGCCAGCAGCTCACCGGACAGGGGGCTACAAGAGCAGTACTTC. It translates to CASSSPDRGLQEQYF. Filled out from reference TRBV7-3 and TRBJ2-7, the complete variable domain reads GAGVSQTPSNKVTEKGKYVELRCDPISGHTALYWYRQSLGQGPEFLIYFQGTGAADDSGLPNDRFFAVRPEGSVSTLKIQRTERGDSAVYLCASSSPDRGLQEQYFGPGTRLTVT.

This rearrangement joins TRBV25-1 to TRBJ1-1, with 7 bases aligning to TRBD1. Germline CDR1 is MGHDK and CDR2 is SYGVNS. Losses at the gene ends were 2 bases for V and 4 bases for J; bases not matched to a gene: 4. The CDR3 is 14 residues long. The CDR3 bases are TGTGCCAGCAGTGAAAGTTCAGGGGGCACTGAAGCTTTCTTT. Translated, it gives CASSESSGGTEAFF. The entire variable domain, with the rest obtained from reference TRBV25-1 and TRBJ1-1, is as follows: EADIYQTPRYLVIGTGKKITLECSQTMGHDKMYWYQQDPGMELHLIHYSYGVNSTEKGDLSSESTVSRIRTEHFPLTLESARPSHTSQYLCASSESSGGTEAFFGQGTRLTVV.

The chain is built from TRBV9 and TRBJ1-1; 10 bases line up with TRBD1. The V segment lost 0 bases and the J segment 4 bases; nucleotides outside the gene matches: 3. The germline V gene has CDR1 SGDLS and CDR2 YYNGEE. There are 15 residues in the CDR3. As DNA, the CDR3 is TGTGCCAGCAGCGTAGCGAGGACAGGGGGCACTGAAGCTTTCTTT. Protein product: CASSVARTGGTEAFF.

The rearrangement links TRBV7-2 to TRBJ2-7; 8 bases are a match to TRBD1. There are 16 residues in the CDR3. The ends lost 4 bases at V and 2 bases at J; junction bases unmatched: 10. CDR1 and CDR2 from the germline V gene are SGHTA and FQGNSA. The CDR3 sequence is CASSSGDRGKPYEQYF. The DNA of the CDR3 is TGTGCCAGCAGCTCAGGAGACAGGGGTAAACCCTACGAGCAGTACTTC.